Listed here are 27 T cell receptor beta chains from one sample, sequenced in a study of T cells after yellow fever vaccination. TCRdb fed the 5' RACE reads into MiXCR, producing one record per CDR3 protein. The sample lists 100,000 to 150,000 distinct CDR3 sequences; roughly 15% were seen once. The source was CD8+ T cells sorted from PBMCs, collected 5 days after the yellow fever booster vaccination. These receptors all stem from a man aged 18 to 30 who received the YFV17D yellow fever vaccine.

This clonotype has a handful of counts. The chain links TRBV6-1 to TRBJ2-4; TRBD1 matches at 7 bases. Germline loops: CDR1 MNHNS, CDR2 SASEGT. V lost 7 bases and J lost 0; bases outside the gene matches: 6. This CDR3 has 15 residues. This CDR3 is CASKTTGIAKNIQYF. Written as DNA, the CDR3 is TGTGCCAGCAAGACGACAGGGATAGCCAAAAACATTCAGTACTTC.

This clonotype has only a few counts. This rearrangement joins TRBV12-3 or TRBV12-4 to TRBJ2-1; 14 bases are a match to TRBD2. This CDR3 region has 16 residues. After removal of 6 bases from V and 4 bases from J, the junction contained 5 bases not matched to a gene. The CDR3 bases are TGTGCCAGCAGACAGACTAGCGGGGGGGCGTACAATGAGCAGTTCTTC. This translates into CASRQTSGGAYNEQFF.

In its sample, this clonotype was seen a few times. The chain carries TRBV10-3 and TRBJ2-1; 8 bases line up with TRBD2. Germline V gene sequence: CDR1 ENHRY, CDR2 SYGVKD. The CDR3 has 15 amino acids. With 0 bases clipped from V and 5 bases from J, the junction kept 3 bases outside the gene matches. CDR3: CAISESGGGNNEQFF. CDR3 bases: TGTGCCATCAGTGAGTCCGGCGGGGGGAACAATGAGCAGTTCTTC.

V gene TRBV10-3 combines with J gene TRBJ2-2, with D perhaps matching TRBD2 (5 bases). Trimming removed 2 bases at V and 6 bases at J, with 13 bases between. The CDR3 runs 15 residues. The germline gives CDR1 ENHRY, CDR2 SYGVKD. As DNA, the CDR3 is TGTGCCATCAGTGAGGTCGGAGGTCCATCCGGGGAGCTGTTTTTT. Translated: CAISEVGGPSGELFF.

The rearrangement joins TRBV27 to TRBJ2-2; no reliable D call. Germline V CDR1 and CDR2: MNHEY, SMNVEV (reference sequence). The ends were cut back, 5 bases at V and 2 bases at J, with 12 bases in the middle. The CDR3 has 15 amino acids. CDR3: CASSPSPRNTGELFF. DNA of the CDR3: TGTGCCAGCAGTCCCTCCCCCAGAAACACCGGGGAGCTGTTTTTT.

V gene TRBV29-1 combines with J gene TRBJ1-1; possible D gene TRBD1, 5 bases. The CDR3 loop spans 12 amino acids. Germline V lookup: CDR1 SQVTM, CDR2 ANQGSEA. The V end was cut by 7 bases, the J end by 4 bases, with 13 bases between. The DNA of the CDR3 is TGCAGCGGGAGGTTTGGGGGCACTGAAGCTTTCTTT. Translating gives CSGRFGGTEAFF.

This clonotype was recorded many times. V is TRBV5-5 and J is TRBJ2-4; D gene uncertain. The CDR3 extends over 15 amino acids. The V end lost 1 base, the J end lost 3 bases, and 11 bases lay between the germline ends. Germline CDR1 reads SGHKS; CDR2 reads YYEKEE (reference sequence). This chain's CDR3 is CASSLYLASKNIQYF. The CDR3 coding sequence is TGTGCCAGCAGCTTGTATCTGGCCAGCAAAAACATTCAGTACTTC. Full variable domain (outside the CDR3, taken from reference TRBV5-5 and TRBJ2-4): DAGVTQSPTHLIKTRGQQVTLRCSPISGHKSVSWYQQVLGQGPQFIFQYYEKEERGRGNFPDRFSARQFPNYSSELNVNALLLGDSALYLCASSLYLASKNIQYFGAGTRLSVL.

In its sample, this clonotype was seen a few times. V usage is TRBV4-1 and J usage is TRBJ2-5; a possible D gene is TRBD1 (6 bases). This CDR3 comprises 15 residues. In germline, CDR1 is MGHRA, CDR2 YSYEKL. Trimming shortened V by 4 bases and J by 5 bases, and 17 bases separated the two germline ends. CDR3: CASSPRGSGAETQYF. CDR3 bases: TGCGCCAGCAGCCCCCGCGGGTCAGGGGCGGAGACCCAGTACTTC.

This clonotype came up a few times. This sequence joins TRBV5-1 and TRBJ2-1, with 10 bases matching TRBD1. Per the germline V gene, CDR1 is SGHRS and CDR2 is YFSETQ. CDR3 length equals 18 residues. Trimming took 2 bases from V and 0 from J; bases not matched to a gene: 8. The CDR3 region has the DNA TGCGCCAGCAGCTTTTCCGGGACAGGGGCAACCTCCTACAATGAGCAGTTCTTC. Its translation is CASSFSGTGATSYNEQFF.

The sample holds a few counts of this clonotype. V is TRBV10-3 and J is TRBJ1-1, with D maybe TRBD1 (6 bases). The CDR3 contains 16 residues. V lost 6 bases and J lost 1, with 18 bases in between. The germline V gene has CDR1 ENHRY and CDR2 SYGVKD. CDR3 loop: CAISPSAGQPNTEAFF. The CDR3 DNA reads TGTGCCATCAGCCCTTCAGCCGGACAGCCGAACACTGAAGCTTTCTTT.

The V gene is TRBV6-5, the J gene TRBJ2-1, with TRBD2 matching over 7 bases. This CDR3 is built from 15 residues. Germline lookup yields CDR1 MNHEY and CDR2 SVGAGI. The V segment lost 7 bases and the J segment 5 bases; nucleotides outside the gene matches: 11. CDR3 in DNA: TGTGCCAGCAAGACGGGAGCGGGGCGACACAATGAGCAGTTCTTC. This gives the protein CASKTGAGRHNEQFF.

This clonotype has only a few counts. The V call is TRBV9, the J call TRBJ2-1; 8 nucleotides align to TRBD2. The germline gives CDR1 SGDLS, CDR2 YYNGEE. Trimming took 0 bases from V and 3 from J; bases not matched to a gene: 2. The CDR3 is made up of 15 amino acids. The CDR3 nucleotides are TGTGCCAGCAGCGTAGCCGGGGGGGTCTACAATGAGCAGTTCTTC. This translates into CASSVAGGVYNEQFF. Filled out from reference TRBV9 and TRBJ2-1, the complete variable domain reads DSGVTQTPKHLITATGQRVTLRCSPRSGDLSVYWYQQSLDQGLQFLIQYYNGEERAKGNILERFSAQQFPDLHSELNLSSLELGDSALYFCASSVAGGVYNEQFFGPGTRLTVL.

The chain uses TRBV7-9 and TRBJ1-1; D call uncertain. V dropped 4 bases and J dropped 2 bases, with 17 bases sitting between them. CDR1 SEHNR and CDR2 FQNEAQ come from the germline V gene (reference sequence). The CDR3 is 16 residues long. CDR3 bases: TGTGCCAGCAGCTCCACAATTTCGGGGTTTAACACTGAAGCTTTCTTT. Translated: CASSSTISGFNTEAFF.

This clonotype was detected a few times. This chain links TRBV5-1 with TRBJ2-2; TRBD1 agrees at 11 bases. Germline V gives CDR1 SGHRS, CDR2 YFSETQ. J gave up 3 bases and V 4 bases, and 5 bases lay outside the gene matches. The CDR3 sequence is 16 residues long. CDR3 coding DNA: TGCGCCAGCAGCAACGGACAGGGGGCGTACACCGGGGAGCTGTTTTTT. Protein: CASSNGQGAYTGELFF. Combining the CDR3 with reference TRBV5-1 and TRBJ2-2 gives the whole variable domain KAGVTQTPRYLIKTRGQQVTLSCSPISGHRSVSWYQQTPGQGLQFLFEYFSETQRNKGNFPGRFSGRQFSNSRSEMNVSTLELGDSALYLCASSNGQGAYTGELFFGEGSRLTVL.

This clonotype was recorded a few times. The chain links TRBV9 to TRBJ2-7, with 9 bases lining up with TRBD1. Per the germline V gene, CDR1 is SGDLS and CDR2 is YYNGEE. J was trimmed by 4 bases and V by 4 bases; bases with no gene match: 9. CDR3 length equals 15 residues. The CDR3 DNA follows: TGTGCCAGCAGCCCCCGGGACAGGGTGCGGTACGAGCAGTACTTC. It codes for CASSPRDRVRYEQYF.

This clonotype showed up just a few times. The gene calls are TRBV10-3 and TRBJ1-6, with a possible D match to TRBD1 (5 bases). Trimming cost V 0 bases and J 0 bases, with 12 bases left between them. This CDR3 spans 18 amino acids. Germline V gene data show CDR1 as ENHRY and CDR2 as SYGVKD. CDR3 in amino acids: CAISESGGVSSYNSPLHF. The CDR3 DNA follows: TGTGCCATCAGTGAGTCTGGAGGGGTCAGCTCCTATAATTCACCCCTCCACTTT.

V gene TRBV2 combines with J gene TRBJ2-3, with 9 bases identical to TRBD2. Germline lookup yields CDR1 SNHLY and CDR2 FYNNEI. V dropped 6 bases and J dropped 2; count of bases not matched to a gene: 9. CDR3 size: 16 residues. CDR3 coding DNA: TGTGCCAGCAGCGTAACCTTAGCGGGAGACACAGATACGCAGTATTTT. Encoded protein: CASSVTLAGDTDTQYF.

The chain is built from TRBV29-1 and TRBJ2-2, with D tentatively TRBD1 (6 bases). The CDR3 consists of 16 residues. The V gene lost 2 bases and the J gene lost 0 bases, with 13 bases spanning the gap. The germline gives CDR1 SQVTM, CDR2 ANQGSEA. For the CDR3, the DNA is TGCAGCGTTGAATTTTTGGACAGCGCGAACACCGGGGAGCTGTTTTTT. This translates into CSVEFLDSANTGELFF.

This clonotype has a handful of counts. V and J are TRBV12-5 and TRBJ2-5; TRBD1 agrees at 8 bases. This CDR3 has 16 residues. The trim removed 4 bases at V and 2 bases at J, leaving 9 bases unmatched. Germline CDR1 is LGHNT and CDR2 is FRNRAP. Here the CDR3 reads CASGSHGQGWQETQYF. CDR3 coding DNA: TGTGCTAGTGGTTCCCACGGACAGGGTTGGCAAGAGACCCAGTACTTC.

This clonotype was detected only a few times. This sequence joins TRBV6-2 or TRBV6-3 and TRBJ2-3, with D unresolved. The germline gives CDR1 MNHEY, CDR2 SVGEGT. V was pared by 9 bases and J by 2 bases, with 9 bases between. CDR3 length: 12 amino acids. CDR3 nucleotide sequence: TGTGCCAGTCACAGCCTCACAGATACGCAGTATTTT. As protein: CASHSLTDTQYF.

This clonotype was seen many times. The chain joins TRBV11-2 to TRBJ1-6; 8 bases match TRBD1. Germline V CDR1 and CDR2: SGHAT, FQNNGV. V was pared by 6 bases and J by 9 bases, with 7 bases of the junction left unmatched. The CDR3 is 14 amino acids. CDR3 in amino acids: CASSFGQGGSPLHF. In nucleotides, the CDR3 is TGTGCCAGCAGTTTCGGACAGGGAGGTTCACCCCTCCACTTT.

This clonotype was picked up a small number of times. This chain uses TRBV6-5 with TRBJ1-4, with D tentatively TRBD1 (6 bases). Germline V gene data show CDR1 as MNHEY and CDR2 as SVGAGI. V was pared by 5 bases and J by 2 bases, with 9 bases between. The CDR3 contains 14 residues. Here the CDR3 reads CASSGTSTNEKLFF. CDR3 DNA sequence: TGTGCCAGCAGTGGGACAAGCACTAATGAAAAACTGTTTTTT.

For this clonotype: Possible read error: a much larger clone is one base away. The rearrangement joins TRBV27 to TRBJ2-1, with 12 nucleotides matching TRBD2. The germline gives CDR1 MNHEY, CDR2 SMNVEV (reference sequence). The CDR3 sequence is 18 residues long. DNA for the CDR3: TGTGCCAGCAGTCTAAGGACTAGCGGGGCGAGCTCCTACCATGAGCAGTTCTTC. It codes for CASSLRTSGASSYHEQFF.

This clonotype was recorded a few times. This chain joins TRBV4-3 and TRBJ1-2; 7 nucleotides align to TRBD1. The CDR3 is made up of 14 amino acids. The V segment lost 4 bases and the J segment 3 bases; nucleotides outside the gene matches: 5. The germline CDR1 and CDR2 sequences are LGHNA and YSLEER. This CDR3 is CASSLDRDDYGYTF. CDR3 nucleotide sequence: TGCGCCAGCAGCCTAGACAGGGATGACTATGGCTACACCTTC.

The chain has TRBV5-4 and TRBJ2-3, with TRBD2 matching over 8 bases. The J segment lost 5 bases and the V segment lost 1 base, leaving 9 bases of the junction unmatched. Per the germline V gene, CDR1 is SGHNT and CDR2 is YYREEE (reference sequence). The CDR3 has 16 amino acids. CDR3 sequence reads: CASSLKTSGGRDTQYF. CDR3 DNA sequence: TGTGCCAGCAGCTTGAAAACTAGCGGAGGCAGAGATACGCAGTATTTT. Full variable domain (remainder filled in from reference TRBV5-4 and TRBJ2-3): ETGVTQSPTHLIKTRGQQVTLRCSSQSGHNTVSWYQQALGQGPQFIFQYYREEENGRGNFPPRFSGLQFPNYSSELNVNALELDDSALYLCASSLKTSGGRDTQYFGPGTRLTVL.

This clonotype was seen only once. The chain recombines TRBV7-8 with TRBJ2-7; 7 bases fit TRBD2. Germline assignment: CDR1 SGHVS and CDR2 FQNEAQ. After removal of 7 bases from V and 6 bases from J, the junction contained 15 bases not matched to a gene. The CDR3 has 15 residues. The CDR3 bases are TGTGCCAGCACCCCTCATCCTGGGGGGGGGATCGAGCAGTACGTC. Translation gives CASTPHPGGGIEQYV.

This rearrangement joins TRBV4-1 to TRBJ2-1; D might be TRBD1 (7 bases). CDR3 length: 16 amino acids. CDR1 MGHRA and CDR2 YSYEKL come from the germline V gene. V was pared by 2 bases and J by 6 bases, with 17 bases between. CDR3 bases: TGCGCCAGCAGCCAACCCCAGGGGGGACCTCCCAATGAGCAGTTCTTC. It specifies CASSQPQGGPPNEQFF.